The clone carrying this TCR beta chain occurred many times. The antigen remains undetermined. Trimming left V 1 base short and J 5 bases short, with 18 bases between. CDR1 LNHNV and CDR2 YYDKDF come from the germline V gene (reference sequence). CDR3 length: 17 residues. This record comes from a study of regulatory T cells in long-lasting Graves disease. Whole-study results and caveats: Persistent disease was characterized by preferential usage of TRBV28, TRBJ1-2 and TRBJ2-5.

Time point here: newly diagnosed GD, antithyroid drugs for less than 3 months. The TCR library was made from RNA that had been extracted from PBMCs in TRIzol. Through Arm-PCR of CDR3 regions and iRepertoire HTBI primers, TCR beta libraries were built. Original analysis: Segment identification across samples yielded 62 TRBV and roughly 14 TRBJ segments. One entry per CDR3 protein results from TCRdb running MiXCR on the multiplex PCR reads. The V and J calls, along with clone size, are taken from TCRdb and not from the paper's own processing. Of about 200,000 distinct CDR3 sequences listed, around 19% are singletons. The sample was also reused in another study, on T cells in Graves' hyperthyroidism and ophthalmopathy. That work contributes: Hyperthyroidism had been newly diagnosed in patients aged 18 to 65, and its duration was under 2 months.

The material was peripheral blood mononuclear cells (PBMCs), obtained at new diagnosis, from a patient treated with antithyroid drugs. This receptor was obtained from a woman under 40 with Graves disease. The rearrangement uses TRBV15 and TRBJ2-1; D remains unclear. Here the CDR3 reads CATSRGSPGSENNEQFF. The CDR3 bases are TGTGCCACCAGCAGAGGAAGTCCCGGGTCCGAAAACAATGAGCAGTTCTTC.